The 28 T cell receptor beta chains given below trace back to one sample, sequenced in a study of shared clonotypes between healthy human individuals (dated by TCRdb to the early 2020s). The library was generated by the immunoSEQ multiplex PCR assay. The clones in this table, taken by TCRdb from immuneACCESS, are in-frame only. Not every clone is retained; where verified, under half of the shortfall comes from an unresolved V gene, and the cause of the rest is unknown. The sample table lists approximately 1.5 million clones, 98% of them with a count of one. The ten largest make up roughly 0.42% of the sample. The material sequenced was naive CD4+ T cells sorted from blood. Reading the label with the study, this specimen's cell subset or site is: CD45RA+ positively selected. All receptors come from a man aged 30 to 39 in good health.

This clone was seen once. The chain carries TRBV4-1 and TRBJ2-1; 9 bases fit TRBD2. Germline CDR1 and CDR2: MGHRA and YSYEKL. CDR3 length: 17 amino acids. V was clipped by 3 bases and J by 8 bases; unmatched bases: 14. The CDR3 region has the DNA TGCGCCAGCAGCCAGGGATACGGGACTAGCATCCCCCATGAGCAGTTCTTC. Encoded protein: CASSQGYGTSIPHEQFF.

CDR3 sequence (DNA): TGTGCCAGCAGCTTAGTTGGGACTGCGTTCGAAAAACTGTTTTTT. Protein sequence: CASSLVGTAFEKLFF. The J gene is TRBJ1-4, the V gene TRBV7-2; D is possibly TRBD1 (5 bases). Germline values: CDR1 SGHTA, CDR2 FQGNSA. With 1 base removed from V and 8 bases from J, the gap between germline ends came to 14 bases. This CDR3 contains 15 residues.

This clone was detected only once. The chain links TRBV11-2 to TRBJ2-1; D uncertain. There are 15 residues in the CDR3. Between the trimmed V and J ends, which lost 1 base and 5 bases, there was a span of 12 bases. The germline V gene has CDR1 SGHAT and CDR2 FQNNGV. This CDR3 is CASSLGLRQHNEQFF. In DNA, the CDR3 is TGTGCCAGCAGCTTAGGCCTTAGGCAGCACAATGAGCAGTTCTTC.

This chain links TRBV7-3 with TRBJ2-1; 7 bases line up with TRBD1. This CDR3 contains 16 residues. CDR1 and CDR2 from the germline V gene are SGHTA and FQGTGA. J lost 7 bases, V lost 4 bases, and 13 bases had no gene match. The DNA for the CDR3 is TGTGCCAGCAGCTATTTAACTGGGCAGGGGGAGAATGAGCAGTTCTTC. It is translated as CASSYLTGQGENEQFF.

The CDR3 DNA sequence: TGTGCCAATTCGGGACAGGGGAATTCTGAAACCCAGTACTTC. Translated: CANSGQGNSETQYF. The rearrangement uses TRBV2 and TRBJ2-5, with 10 bases fitting TRBD1. In germline, CDR1 is SNHLY, CDR2 FYNNEI. V trimming: 10 bases; J trimming: 8 bases; junction bases outside the gene matches: 13. The CDR3 is 14 residues long. Drawing the rest from reference TRBV2 and TRBJ2-5, the complete variable domain is EPEVTQTPSHQVTQMGQEVILRCVPISNHLYFYWYRQILGQKVEFLVSFYNNEISEKSEIFDDQFSVERPDGSNFTLKIRSTKLEDSAMYFCANSGQGNSETQYFGPGTRLLVL.

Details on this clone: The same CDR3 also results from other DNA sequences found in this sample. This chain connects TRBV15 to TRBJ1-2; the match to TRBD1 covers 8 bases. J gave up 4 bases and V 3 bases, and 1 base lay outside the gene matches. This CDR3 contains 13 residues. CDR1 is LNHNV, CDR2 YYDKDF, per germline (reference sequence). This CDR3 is CATSRGQVYGYTF. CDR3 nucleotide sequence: TGTGCCACCAGCAGGGGACAGGTCTATGGCTACACCTTC.

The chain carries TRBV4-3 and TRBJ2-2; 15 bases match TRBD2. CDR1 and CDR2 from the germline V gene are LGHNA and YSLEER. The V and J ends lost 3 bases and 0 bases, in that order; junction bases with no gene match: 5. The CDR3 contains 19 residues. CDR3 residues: CASSHAGTSGRSNTGELFF. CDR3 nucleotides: TGCGCCAGCAGCCACGCCGGGACTAGCGGGAGGTCGAACACCGGGGAGCTGTTTTTT.

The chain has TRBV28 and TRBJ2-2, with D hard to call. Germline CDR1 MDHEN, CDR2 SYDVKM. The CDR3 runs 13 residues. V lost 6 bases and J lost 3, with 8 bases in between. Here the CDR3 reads CASRVLDTGELFF. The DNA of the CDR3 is TGTGCCAGCAGGGTTTTGGACACCGGGGAGCTGTTTTTT.

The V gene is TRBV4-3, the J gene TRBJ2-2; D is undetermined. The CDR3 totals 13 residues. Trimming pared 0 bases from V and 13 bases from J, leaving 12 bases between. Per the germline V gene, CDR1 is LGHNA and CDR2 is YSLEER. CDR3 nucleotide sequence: TGCGCCAGCAGCCAAGATCCCTATCTCGCGCTGTTTTTT. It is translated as CASSQDPYLALFF.

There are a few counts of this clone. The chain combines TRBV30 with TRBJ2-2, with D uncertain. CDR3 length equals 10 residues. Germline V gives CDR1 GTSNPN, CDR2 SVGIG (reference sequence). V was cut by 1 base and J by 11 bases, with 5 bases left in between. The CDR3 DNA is TGTGCCTGGAGTGCCCGCGAGCTGTTTTTT. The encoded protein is CAWSARELFF.

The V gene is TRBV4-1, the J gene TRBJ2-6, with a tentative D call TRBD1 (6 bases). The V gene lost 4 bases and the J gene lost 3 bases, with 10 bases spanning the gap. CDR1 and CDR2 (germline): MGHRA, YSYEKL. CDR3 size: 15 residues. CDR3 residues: CASSPQGYGANVLTF. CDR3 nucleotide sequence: TGCGCCAGCAGCCCGCAGGGGTATGGGGCCAACGTCCTGACTTTC.

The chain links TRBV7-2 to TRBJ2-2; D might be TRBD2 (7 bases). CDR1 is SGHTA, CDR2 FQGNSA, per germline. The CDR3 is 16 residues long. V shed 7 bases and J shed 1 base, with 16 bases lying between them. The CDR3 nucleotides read TGTGCCAGCACCCGAGGGGGGGCCCTGAACACCGGGGAGCTGTTTTTT. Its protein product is CASTRGGALNTGELFF. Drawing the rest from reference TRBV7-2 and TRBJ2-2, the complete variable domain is GAGVSQSPSNKVTEKGKDVELRCDPISGHTALYWYRQSLGQGLEFLIYFQGNSAPDKSGLPSDRFSAERTGGSVSTLTIQRTQQEDSAVYLCASTRGGALNTGELFFGEGSRLTVL.

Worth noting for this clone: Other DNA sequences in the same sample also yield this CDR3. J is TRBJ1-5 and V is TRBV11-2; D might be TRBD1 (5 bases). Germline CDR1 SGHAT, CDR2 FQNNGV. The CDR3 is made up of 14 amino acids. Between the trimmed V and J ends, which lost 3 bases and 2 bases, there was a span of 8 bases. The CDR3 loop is CASSLVGGNQPQHF. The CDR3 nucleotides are TGTGCCAGCAGCTTGGTGGGGGGCAATCAGCCCCAGCATTTT.

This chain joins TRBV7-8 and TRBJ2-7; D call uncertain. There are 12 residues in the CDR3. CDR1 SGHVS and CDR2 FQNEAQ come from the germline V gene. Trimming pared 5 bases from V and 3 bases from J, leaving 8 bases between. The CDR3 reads CASSLTIYEQYF. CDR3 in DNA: TGTGCCAGCAGCCTAACGATCTACGAGCAGTACTTC.

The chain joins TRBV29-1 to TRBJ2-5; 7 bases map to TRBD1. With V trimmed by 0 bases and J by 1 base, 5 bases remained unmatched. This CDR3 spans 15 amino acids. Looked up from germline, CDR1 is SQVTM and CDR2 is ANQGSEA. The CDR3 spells CSVEETGIGQETQYF. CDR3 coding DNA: TGCAGCGTTGAAGAGACAGGGATTGGCCAAGAGACCCAGTACTTC.

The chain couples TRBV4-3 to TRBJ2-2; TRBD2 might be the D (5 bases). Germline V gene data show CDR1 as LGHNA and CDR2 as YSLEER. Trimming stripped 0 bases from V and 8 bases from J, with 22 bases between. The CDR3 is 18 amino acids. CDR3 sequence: CASSQEVVRRPRGGELFF. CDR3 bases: TGCGCCAGCAGCCAAGAAGTAGTGCGGAGACCCCGGGGTGGGGAGCTGTTTTTT.

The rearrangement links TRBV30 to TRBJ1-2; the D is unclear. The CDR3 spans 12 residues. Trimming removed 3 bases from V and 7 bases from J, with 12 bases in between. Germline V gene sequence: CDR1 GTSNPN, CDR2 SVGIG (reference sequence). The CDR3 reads CAWSSLDSGYTF. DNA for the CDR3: TGTGCCTGGAGCTCGCTAGATTCTGGCTACACCTTC.

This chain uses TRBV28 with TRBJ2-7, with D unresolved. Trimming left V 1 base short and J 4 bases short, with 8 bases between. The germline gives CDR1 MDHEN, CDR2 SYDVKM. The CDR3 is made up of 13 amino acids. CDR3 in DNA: TGTGCCAGCAGTTTATTTCCGGCGTACGAGCAGTACTTC. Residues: CASSLFPAYEQYF.

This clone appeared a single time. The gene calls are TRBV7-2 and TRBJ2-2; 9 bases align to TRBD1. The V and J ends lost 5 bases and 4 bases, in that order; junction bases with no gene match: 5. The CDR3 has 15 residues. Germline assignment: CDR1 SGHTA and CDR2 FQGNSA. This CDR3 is CASSPRQGGTGELFF. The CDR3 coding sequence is TGTGCCAGCAGCCCTAGACAGGGGGGCACCGGGGAGCTGTTTTTT.

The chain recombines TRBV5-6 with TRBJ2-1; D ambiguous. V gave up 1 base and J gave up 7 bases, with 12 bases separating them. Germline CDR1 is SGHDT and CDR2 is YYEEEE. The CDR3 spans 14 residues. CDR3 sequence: CASSLLSVQNEQFF. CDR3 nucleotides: TGTGCCAGCAGCTTGTTATCGGTACAGAATGAGCAGTTCTTC.

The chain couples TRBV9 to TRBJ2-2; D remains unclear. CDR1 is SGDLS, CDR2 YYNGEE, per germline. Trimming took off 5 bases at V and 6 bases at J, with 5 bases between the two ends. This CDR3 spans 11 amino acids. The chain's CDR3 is CASSWAGELFF. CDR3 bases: TGTGCCAGCAGTTGGGCCGGGGAGCTGTTTTTT. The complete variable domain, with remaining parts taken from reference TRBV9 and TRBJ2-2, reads DSGVTQTPKHLITATGQRVTLRCSPRSGDLSVYWYQQSLDQGLQFLIQYYNGEERAKGNILERFSAQQFPDLHSELNLSSLELGDSALYFCASSWAGELFFGEGSRLTVL.

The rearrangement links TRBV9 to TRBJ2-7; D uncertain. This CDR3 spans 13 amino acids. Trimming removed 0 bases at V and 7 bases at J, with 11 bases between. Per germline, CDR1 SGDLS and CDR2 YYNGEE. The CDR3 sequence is CASSVGRVGEQYF. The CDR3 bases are TGTGCCAGCAGCGTAGGTAGGGTCGGGGAGCAGTACTTC. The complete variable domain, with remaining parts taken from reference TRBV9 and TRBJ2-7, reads DSGVTQTPKHLITATGQRVTLRCSPRSGDLSVYWYQQSLDQGLQFLIQYYNGEERAKGNILERFSAQQFPDLHSELNLSSLELGDSALYFCASSVGRVGEQYFGPGTRLTVT.

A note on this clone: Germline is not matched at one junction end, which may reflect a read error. The CDR3 DNA sequence: TGTGCCAGCAGCTTATCAGCGGGAGGGACCGACGAGCAGTACTTC. Protein product: CASSLSAGGTDEQYF. This chain connects TRBV28 to TRBJ2-7; TRBD2 matches 10 bases. The CDR3 runs to 15 residues. Germline V gene lookup returns CDR1 MDHEN and CDR2 SYDVKM.

CDR3 sequence reads: CSVRGRQTYEQYF. The CDR3 nucleotides are TGCAGCGTTCGTGGACGCCAGACCTACGAGCAGTACTTC. This sequence joins TRBV29-1 and TRBJ2-7; D unclear. CDR3 length: 13 residues. CDR1 and CDR2 from the germline V gene are SQVTM and ANQGSEA. V lost 5 bases and J 2 bases, leaving 13 bases between the germline ends.

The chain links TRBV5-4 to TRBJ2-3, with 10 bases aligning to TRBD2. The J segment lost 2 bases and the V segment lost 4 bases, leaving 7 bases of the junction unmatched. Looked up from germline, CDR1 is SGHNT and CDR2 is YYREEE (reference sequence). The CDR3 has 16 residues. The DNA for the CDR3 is TGTGCCAGCAGCATGCGGACTAGCGGAAACACAGATACGCAGTATTTT. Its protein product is CASSMRTSGNTDTQYF.

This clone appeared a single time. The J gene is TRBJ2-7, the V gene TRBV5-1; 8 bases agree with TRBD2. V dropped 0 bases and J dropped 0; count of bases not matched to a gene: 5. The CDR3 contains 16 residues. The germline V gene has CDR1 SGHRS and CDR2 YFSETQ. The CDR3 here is CASSLGTGGNSYEQYF. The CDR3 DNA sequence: TGCGCCAGCAGCTTGGGTACGGGAGGGAACTCCTACGAGCAGTACTTC.

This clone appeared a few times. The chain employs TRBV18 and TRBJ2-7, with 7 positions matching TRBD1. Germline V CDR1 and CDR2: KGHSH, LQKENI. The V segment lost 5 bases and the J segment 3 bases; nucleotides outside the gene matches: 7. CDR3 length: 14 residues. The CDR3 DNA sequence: TGTGCCAGCTCAGTCACAGACAGGGACTACGAGCAGTACTTC. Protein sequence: CASSVTDRDYEQYF.

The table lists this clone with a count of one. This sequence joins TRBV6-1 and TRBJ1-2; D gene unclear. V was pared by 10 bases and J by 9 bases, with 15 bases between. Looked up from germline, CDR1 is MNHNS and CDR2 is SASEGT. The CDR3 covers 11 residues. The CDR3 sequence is CAITNGVSYTF. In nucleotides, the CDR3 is TGTGCCATAACCAACGGGGTGAGCTACACCTTC.